The 17 T cell receptor beta chains in this list originate from one sample, sequenced in a study of CD8+ T cells in alopecia areata. Extraction of RNA preceded its reverse transcription into cDNA, which served as the sequencing template. The method was immunoSEQ multiplex PCR; TCRdb's version includes in-frame clones alone and lacks a portion of them. Altogether around 300,000 clones are present, roughly 63% being singletons, with the ten largest covering roughly 0.88%. Treatment specified: oral pan-JAK inhibitor, 5-10 mg twice daily. Source: CD4+ T cells sorted from blood, taken at approximately week 52, from a patient treated with tofacitinib. Receptors originate from a human donor with alopecia areata.

This chain links TRBV4-1 with TRBJ2-5, with TRBD2 matching 7 bases. V lost 4 bases and J lost 2; bases outside the gene matches: 7. Germline CDR1 MGHRA, CDR2 YSYEKL. This CDR3 spans 15 amino acids. The CDR3 loop is CASSPWGGPQETQYF. The DNA of the CDR3 is TGCGCCAGCAGCCCATGGGGGGGACCTCAAGAGACCCAGTACTTC.

This clone has just a few counts. CDR3 residues: CASSSQGGSPLHF. Here the CDR3 DNA reads TGTGCCAGCAGCTCACAGGGTGGCTCACCCCTCCACTTT. The V and J genes are TRBV7-9 and TRBJ1-6; D may be TRBD1 (6 bases). The germline V and J ends were trimmed by 4 bases and 10 bases, with 11 bases remaining between them. Germline CDR1 and CDR2: SEHNR and FQNEAQ (reference sequence). The CDR3 has 13 amino acids.

The V and J genes are TRBV20-1 and TRBJ2-3, with a tentative D call TRBD2 (5 bases). V was pared by 6 bases and J by 5 bases, with 9 bases between. Looked up from germline, CDR1 is DFQATT and CDR2 is SNEGSKA (reference sequence). CDR3 length: 11 amino acids. The CDR3 DNA is TGCAGTGCCCGACGGGGAGATACGCAGTATTTT. Its protein product is CSARRGDTQYF.

V and J are TRBV5-1 and TRBJ2-3; 11 bases fit TRBD1. The germline gives CDR1 SGHRS, CDR2 YFSETQ. The V and J ends lost 6 bases and 2 bases, in that order; junction bases with no gene match: 2. The CDR3 consists of 14 residues. CDR3 coding DNA: TGCGCCAGCATGGACAGGGGGCCCACAGATACGCAGTATTTT. The encoded protein is CASMDRGPTDTQYF.

The rearrangement joins TRBV5-4 to TRBJ2-1; the D gene is possibly TRBD1 (6 bases). Germline lookup yields CDR1 SGHNT and CDR2 YYREEE (reference sequence). V gave up 1 base and J gave up 5 bases, with 13 bases separating them. CDR3 length equals 15 residues. The DNA of the CDR3 is TGTGCCAGCAGCTTGCCAGGGGAGAAAAACAATGAGCAGTTCTTC. The encoded protein is CASSLPGEKNNEQFF. The full variable domain, rest sourced from reference TRBV5-4 and TRBJ2-1, is ETGVTQSPTHLIKTRGQQVTLRCSSQSGHNTVSWYQQALGQGPQFIFQYYREEENGRGNFPPRFSGLQFPNYSSELNVNALELDDSALYLCASSLPGEKNNEQFFGPGTRLTVL.

At least ten counts were recorded for this clone. The chain employs TRBV12-5 and TRBJ1-1, with D unresolved. V was cut by 2 bases and J by 3 bases, with 1 base left in between. CDR3 length equals 11 residues. Germline V gene data show CDR1 as LGHNT and CDR2 as FRNRAP. CDR3 coding DNA: TGTGCTAGTGGTTTGTACACTGAAGCTTTCTTT. Its protein is CASGLYTEAFF.

The chain couples TRBV7-9 to TRBJ2-2; D ambiguous. From germline, CDR1 is SEHNR and CDR2 FQNEAQ (reference sequence). Deletions cut 5 bases from V and 7 bases from J, with 8 bases between. The CDR3 runs 12 residues. The CDR3 region is CASSPEDGELFF. CDR3 bases: TGTGCCAGCAGCCCCGAGGACGGGGAGCTGTTTTTT.

This clone was detected only once. The rearrangement joins TRBV9 to TRBJ2-2; D may be TRBD1 (5 bases). V dropped 0 bases and J dropped 3 bases, with 6 bases sitting between them. This CDR3 has 14 residues. Looked up from germline, CDR1 is SGDLS and CDR2 is YYNGEE. The CDR3 loop reads CASSVGGHTGELFF. The DNA of the CDR3 is TGTGCCAGCAGCGTAGGGGGCCACACCGGGGAGCTGTTTTTT.

This chain links TRBV30 with TRBJ1-2; 9 positions agree with TRBD1. This CDR3 is built from 14 residues. V was pared by 4 bases and J by 7 bases, with 10 bases of the junction left unmatched. The germline V gene encodes CDR1 GTSNPN and CDR2 SVGIG (reference sequence). The CDR3 DNA is TGTGCCTGGATTAGAACAGGGGGCGAGGCTGGCTACACCTTC. Encoded protein: CAWIRTGGEAGYTF.

In its sample, this clone was seen many times. The J gene is TRBJ2-1, the V gene TRBV29-1; D is perhaps TRBD1 (5 bases). Trimming left V 6 bases short and J 6 bases short, with 6 bases between. The CDR3 contains 10 residues. CDR1 and CDR2 from the germline V gene are SQVTM and ANQGSEA. CDR3 residues: CSVQVNEQFF. The CDR3 DNA reads TGCAGCGTACAGGTCAATGAGCAGTTCTTC.

The chain employs TRBV29-1 and TRBJ2-1; D is undetermined. Germline V gives CDR1 SQVTM, CDR2 ANQGSEA. This CDR3 region has 13 residues. The V end was cut by 4 bases, the J end by 5 bases, with 12 bases between. The CDR3 DNA follows: TGCAGCGTTGGGGATCCCCGGAACAATGAGCAGTTCTTC. It is translated as CSVGDPRNNEQFF.

The rearrangement links TRBV29-1 to TRBJ2-2, with D perhaps matching TRBD1 (5 bases). Germline CDR1 is SQVTM and CDR2 is ANQGSEA. The V and J ends lost 7 bases and 3 bases respectively, with 12 bases between them. This CDR3 comprises 13 residues. The CDR3 loop is CSGEDTYTGELFF. The CDR3 nucleotides are TGCAGCGGAGAGGACACTTACACCGGGGAGCTGTTTTTT.

This clone was seen a handful of times. The V call is TRBV29-1, the J call TRBJ2-3, with a possible D match to TRBD1 (6 bases). The CDR3 sequence is 15 residues long. With 0 bases removed from V and 0 bases from J, the gap between germline ends came to 10 bases. Germline CDR1 SQVTM, CDR2 ANQGSEA. CDR3 loop: CSVEDRGRSTDTQYF. The CDR3 DNA reads TGCAGCGTTGAAGACAGGGGACGGAGCACAGATACGCAGTATTTT.

In its sample, this clone was seen a few times. The rearrangement links TRBV7-9 to TRBJ2-3; 10 nucleotides match TRBD2. From germline, CDR1 is SEHNR and CDR2 FQNEAQ (reference sequence). J lost 7 bases, V lost 7 bases, and 8 bases had no gene match. This CDR3 contains 14 residues. DNA of the CDR3: TGTGCCAGCACCATAGCGGGGGGAAAGAATACGCAGTATTTT. It yields the protein CASTIAGGKNTQYF.

V and J are TRBV5-4 and TRBJ2-1, with 9 bases fitting TRBD1. The V gene's germline CDR1 is SGHNT and CDR2 YYREEE (reference sequence). The length of the CDR3 is 14 residues. The J segment lost 10 bases and the V segment lost 0 bases, leaving 5 bases of the junction unmatched. The CDR3, as DNA: TGTGCCAGCAGCTTGGGGGGACAGGGCGGGGAGCAGTTCTTC. This translates into CASSLGGQGGEQFF.

The gene calls are TRBV19 and TRBJ1-1; a weak D match, TRBD1 (5 bases). The CDR3 runs to 14 residues. V was clipped by 7 bases and J by 0 bases, with 12 bases between them. From germline, CDR1 is LNHDA and CDR2 SQIVND (reference sequence). The CDR3 reads CASTQGRLNTEAFF. CDR3 DNA sequence: TGTGCCAGTACTCAGGGTAGGTTGAACACTGAAGCTTTCTTT.

The chain couples TRBV5-4 to TRBJ2-5, with 7 bases lining up with TRBD1. V shed 4 bases, J shed 5 bases, and the junction held 8 bases outside the gene matches. Germline CDR1 and CDR2: SGHNT and YYREEE (reference sequence). CDR3 size: 14 residues. CDR3 sequence (DNA): TGTGCCAGCAGCCTCCAACAGGGGTGGGAGACCCAGTACTTC. Its translation: CASSLQQGWETQYF. Complete variable domain (other parts from reference TRBV5-4 and TRBJ2-5): ETGVTQSPTHLIKTRGQQVTLRCSSQSGHNTVSWYQQALGQGPQFIFQYYREEENGRGNFPPRFSGLQFPNYSSELNVNALELDDSALYLCASSLQQGWETQYFGPGTRLLVL.